The 26 T cell receptor beta chains given below trace back to one sample, sequenced in a study of blood T cell repertoires in COVID-19. Generated by immunoSEQ multiplex PCR, the TCRdb table keeps only in-frame clones and is missing some. The repertoire includes fewer than 250,000 clones, just over 85% of them detected once, and roughly 11% sits in the top ten. Sequencing was carried out using peripheral blood. All receptors come from a man aged 50 to 60 with COVID-19, enrolled during active disease.

The chain couples TRBV28 to TRBJ1-2; 8 bases line up with TRBD1. This CDR3 comprises 14 residues. The J segment lost 4 bases and the V segment lost 4 bases, leaving 5 bases of the junction unmatched. Germline CDR1 and CDR2: MDHEN and SYDVKM. CDR3 region: CASSSEDRAYGYTF. In DNA, the CDR3 is TGTGCCAGCAGTTCCGAGGACAGGGCCTATGGCTACACCTTC.

J is TRBJ2-7 and V is TRBV5-6, with TRBD2 matching 8 bases. Germline V CDR1 and CDR2: SGHDT, YYEEEE. There are 14 residues in the CDR3. The ends lost 2 bases at V and 5 bases at J; junction bases unmatched: 6. The CDR3 here is CASSLLAVKDEQYF. The DNA for the CDR3 is TGTGCCAGCAGCTTACTAGCGGTAAAGGACGAGCAGTACTTC. The full variable domain, completed using reference TRBV5-6 and TRBJ2-7, is DAGVTQSPTHLIKTRGQQVTLRCSPKSGHDTVSWYQQALGQGPQFIFQYYEEEERQRGNFPDRFSGHQFPNYSSELNVNALLLGDSALYLCASSLLAVKDEQYFGPGTRLTVT.

The V gene is TRBV5-6, the J gene TRBJ1-3; the match to TRBD1 covers 7 bases. Germline V gene sequence: CDR1 SGHDT, CDR2 YYEEEE. With V trimmed by 3 bases and J by 2 bases, 8 bases remained unmatched. CDR3 length equals 16 residues. The CDR3 region is CASSYHRGNTGNTIYF. For the CDR3, the DNA is TGTGCCAGCAGCTACCACAGGGGAAACACTGGAAACACCATATATTTT. The full variable domain, completed using reference TRBV5-6 and TRBJ1-3, is DAGVTQSPTHLIKTRGQQVTLRCSPKSGHDTVSWYQQALGQGPQFIFQYYEEEERQRGNFPDRFSGHQFPNYSSELNVNALLLGDSALYLCASSYHRGNTGNTIYFGEGSWLTVV.

The chain combines TRBV5-6 with TRBJ2-7, with 8 positions matching TRBD2. This CDR3 spans 13 amino acids. The V and J ends lost 4 bases and 2 bases, in that order; junction bases with no gene match: 2. Looked up from germline, CDR1 is SGHDT and CDR2 is YYEEEE. The DNA of the CDR3 is TGTGCCAGCAGCGGGACTAGTCCCTACGAGCAGTACTTC. Its translation is CASSGTSPYEQYF.

The V and J genes are TRBV4-2 and TRBJ2-7, with a possible D match to TRBD2 (6 bases). V was pared by 1 base and J by 4 bases, with 20 bases between. This CDR3 contains 17 residues. Per germline, CDR1 LGHNA and CDR2 YNFKEQ. The CDR3: CASSQVVAGYTWYEQYF. The CDR3 bases are TGTGCCAGCAGCCAAGTAGTTGCGGGGTATACTTGGTACGAGCAGTACTTC.

This clone came up once. CDR3 coding DNA: TGCGCCAGCAGCTTACCGGGACAGGGGGAGTACGAGCAGTACTTC. Amino acid sequence: CASSLPGQGEYEQYF. This chain links TRBV5-1 with TRBJ2-7; 11 bases fit TRBD1. The CDR3 runs to 15 residues. Unmatched junction bases numbered 5, after V lost 2 bases and J lost 4 bases. The germline V gene has CDR1 SGHRS and CDR2 YFSETQ.

The chain links TRBV5-1 to TRBJ2-1; maybe TRBD1 (6 bases). The CDR3 runs 15 residues. Trimming took 4 bases from V and 2 from J, leaving 13 bases between them. Germline loops: CDR1 SGHRS, CDR2 YFSETQ. This chain's CDR3 is CASSPGGQTYNEQFF. The CDR3 DNA reads as TGCGCCAGCAGCCCAGGAGGACAGACCTACAATGAGCAGTTCTTC. Variable domain in full (rest from reference TRBV5-1 and TRBJ2-1): KAGVTQTPRYLIKTRGQQVTLSCSPISGHRSVSWYQQTPGQGLQFLFEYFSETQRNKGNFPGRFSGRQFSNSRSEMNVSTLELGDSALYLCASSPGGQTYNEQFFGPGTRLTVL.

The V gene is TRBV12-5, the J gene TRBJ2-3; 15 positions agree with TRBD2. This CDR3 spans 16 amino acids. V lost 0 bases, J lost 11 bases, and 6 bases stayed unmatched. Germline values: CDR1 LGHNT, CDR2 FRNRAP. Here the CDR3 DNA reads TGTGCTAGTGGTTTGGTACCGGGACTAGCGGGAGGCGGGCAGTATTTT. Protein sequence: CASGLVPGLAGGGQYF.

This chain links TRBV9 with TRBJ1-6, with 12 bases identical to TRBD1. CDR3 length: 15 amino acids. J was trimmed by 10 bases and V by 3 bases; bases with no gene match: 5. The germline V gene has CDR1 SGDLS and CDR2 YYNGEE. CDR3 in DNA: TGTGCCAGCAGCGGTTACGGGACAGGGGGCTCACCCCTCCACTTT. Encoded protein: CASSGYGTGGSPLHF. Variable domain in full (rest from reference TRBV9 and TRBJ1-6): DSGVTQTPKHLITATGQRVTLRCSPRSGDLSVYWYQQSLDQGLQFLIQYYNGEERAKGNILERFSAQQFPDLHSELNLSSLELGDSALYFCASSGYGTGGSPLHFGNGTRLTVT.

The chain is built from TRBV4-1 and TRBJ1-2; no clear D gene. This CDR3 has 16 amino acids. The germline V gene has CDR1 MGHRA and CDR2 YSYEKL. Trimming took off 2 bases at V and 3 bases at J, with 16 bases between the two ends. The CDR3: CASSQTLGVEDYGYTF. As DNA, the CDR3 is TGCGCCAGCAGCCAAACCCTCGGGGTCGAAGACTATGGCTACACCTTC.

The V and J genes are TRBV3-1 (or the pseudogene TRBV3-2) and TRBJ2-7; a possible D gene is TRBD1 (6 bases). The V and J ends lost 4 bases and 1 base respectively, with 17 bases between them. The CDR3 contains 16 residues. Germline V CDR1 and CDR2: LGHDT, YNNKEL (reference sequence). CDR3 residues: CASSRQIGRGSYEQYF. Written as DNA, the CDR3 is TGTGCCAGCAGCCGCCAGATAGGCAGGGGTTCCTACGAGCAGTACTTC.

CDR3: CATGGVVSGANVLTF. CDR3 sequence (DNA): TGTGCCACTGGGGGGGTGGTTTCTGGGGCCAACGTCCTGACTTTC. V usage is TRBV10-3 and J usage is TRBJ2-6; 7 nucleotides agree with TRBD2. CDR3 length: 15 amino acids. Per the germline V gene, CDR1 is ENHRY and CDR2 is SYGVKD. Trimming at V came to 10 bases and at J to 1 base, leaving 7 bases not matched to a gene.

The rearrangement uses TRBV18 and TRBJ2-7; TRBD1 matches at 7 bases. The V segment lost 5 bases and the J segment 0 bases; nucleotides outside the gene matches: 7. The V gene's germline CDR1 is KGHSH and CDR2 LQKENI. The CDR3 loop spans 15 amino acids. The CDR3 region is CASSNDRASSYEQYF. As DNA, the CDR3 is TGTGCCAGCTCAAACGACAGGGCGAGCTCCTACGAGCAGTACTTC.

A note on this clone: At the DNA level, this CDR3 is encoded by other sequences in the same sample as well. The rearrangement joins TRBV18 to TRBJ2-3; D gene unclear. Germline V gene sequence: CDR1 KGHSH, CDR2 LQKENI. The CDR3 spans 14 residues. V was clipped by 3 bases and J by 1 base, with 8 bases between them. CDR3 protein: CASSPSRGTDTQYF. DNA for the CDR3: TGTGCCAGCTCACCCTCACGGGGCACAGATACGCAGTATTTT.

This rearrangement joins TRBV19 to TRBJ2-3; perhaps TRBD2 as D (6 bases). Germline V lookup: CDR1 LNHDA, CDR2 SQIVND (reference sequence). Between the trimmed V and J ends, which lost 5 bases and 1 base, there was a span of 13 bases. The CDR3 spans 15 residues. In DNA form, the CDR3 reads TGTGCCAGTAGTTTCGGGGGAGGTCGCACAGATACGCAGTATTTT. It encodes CASSFGGGRTDTQYF.

V gene TRBV7-2 combines with J gene TRBJ2-3; TRBD1 agrees at 9 bases. Germline-derived CDR1 and CDR2 are SGHTA and FQGNSA. The CDR3 loop spans 15 amino acids. The V gene end was trimmed by 6 bases and the J gene end by 1 base; junction bases not matched to a gene: 5. CDR3 amino acids: CASRAQGAGTDTQYF. CDR3 nucleotides: TGTGCCAGCAGAGCACAGGGGGCCGGCACAGATACGCAGTATTTT.

The chain uses TRBV5-6 and TRBJ2-7; the match to TRBD1 covers 8 bases. This CDR3 is built from 15 residues. Germline V gene data show CDR1 as SGHDT and CDR2 as YYEEEE. The ends lost 1 base at V and 3 bases at J; junction bases unmatched: 6. DNA for the CDR3: TGTGCCAGCAGCTTGTTGACAGGGGTCATCTACGAGCAGTACTTC. This gives the protein CASSLLTGVIYEQYF.

This clone has only a few counts. This sequence joins TRBV4-1 and TRBJ1-5; perhaps TRBD1 as D (5 bases). This CDR3 contains 18 residues. V lost 1 base and J lost 0, with 16 bases in between. The germline V gene encodes CDR1 MGHRA and CDR2 YSYEKL. The CDR3 sequence is CASSQVVTTGNSNQPQHF. As DNA, the CDR3 is TGCGCCAGCAGCCAAGTTGTCACTACAGGAAATAGCAATCAGCCCCAGCATTTT.

The chain uses TRBV19 and TRBJ1-1; TRBD1 matches at 8 bases. The CDR3 runs to 13 residues. V trimming: 6 bases; J trimming: 6 bases; junction bases outside the gene matches: 6. Germline CDR1 LNHDA, CDR2 SQIVND (reference sequence). CDR3 loop: CASRDRADSEAFF. The CDR3 DNA reads TGTGCCAGTAGGGACAGGGCAGACTCTGAAGCTTTCTTT.

The chain couples TRBV4-1 to TRBJ2-1, with 9 bases that match TRBD2. This CDR3 is built from 16 residues. The V gene end was trimmed by 1 base and the J gene end by 5 bases; junction bases not matched to a gene: 6. Germline lookup yields CDR1 MGHRA and CDR2 YSYEKL. The CDR3 spells CASSQVGLAGNNEQFF. The CDR3 DNA follows: TGCGCCAGCAGCCAAGTTGGGCTAGCGGGGAACAATGAGCAGTTCTTC.

This chain joins TRBV2 and TRBJ2-3; maybe TRBD1 (6 bases). V was shortened by 8 bases and J by 2 bases, with 14 bases between the two germline ends. The CDR3 is 14 residues long. Per germline, CDR1 SNHLY and CDR2 FYNNEI. The CDR3 DNA reads TGTGCCAGCGGAGGTCGGGACACCACAGATACGCAGTATTTT. It yields the protein CASGGRDTTDTQYF. The full variable domain, with the rest looked up from reference TRBV2 and TRBJ2-3, is EPEVTQTPSHQVTQMGQEVILRCVPISNHLYFYWYRQILGQKVEFLVSFYNNEISEKSEIFDDQFSVERPDGSNFTLKIRSTKLEDSAMYFCASGGRDTTDTQYFGPGTRLTVL.

The chain is built from TRBV24-1 and TRBJ2-7; D possibly corresponds to TRBD1 (5 bases). Trimming left V 1 base short and J 0 bases short, with 9 bases between. This CDR3 has 15 amino acids. CDR1 is KGHDR, CDR2 SFDVKD, per germline. The CDR3: CATSDLNRSSYEQYF. In DNA, the CDR3 is TGTGCCACCAGTGATTTAAACAGGAGCTCCTACGAGCAGTACTTC.

The rearrangement joins TRBV6-1 to TRBJ2-4; TRBD1 matches at 7 bases. After removal of 2 bases from V and 2 bases from J, the junction contained 6 bases not matched to a gene. CDR1 is MNHNS and CDR2 is SASEGT in the germline V gene. This CDR3 is 16 amino acids long. The CDR3 DNA reads TGTGCCAGCAGTGAACAGGGGGTCTGGACCAAAAACATTCAGTACTTC. Residues: CASSEQGVWTKNIQYF.

The V call is TRBV7-3, the J call TRBJ2-5; D uncertain. CDR3 length: 13 amino acids. Trimming took 5 bases from V and 1 from J, leaving 8 bases between them. Germline V gene data show CDR1 as SGHTA and CDR2 as FQGTGA. DNA of the CDR3: TGTGCCAGCAGCCTTGCGGCCCAAGAGACCCAGTACTTC. This sequence encodes CASSLAAQETQYF.

This chain connects TRBV18 to TRBJ2-1; TRBD2 agrees at 7 bases. The ends lost 3 bases at V and 8 bases at J; junction bases unmatched: 10. Germline values: CDR1 KGHSH, CDR2 LQKENI. CDR3 size: 15 residues. The CDR3 protein is CASSPLADRVHEQFF. As DNA, the CDR3 is TGTGCCAGCTCACCGCTAGCGGATCGGGTCCATGAGCAGTTCTTC.

The rearrangement links TRBV28 to TRBJ1-5; D not certain. Trimming pared 3 bases from V and 2 bases from J, leaving 11 bases between. This CDR3 is 15 amino acids long. Germline V gene sequence: CDR1 MDHEN, CDR2 SYDVKM. The CDR3 loop reads CASSFEAVGNQPQHF. CDR3 in DNA: TGTGCCAGCAGTTTTGAGGCTGTTGGCAATCAGCCCCAGCATTTT.